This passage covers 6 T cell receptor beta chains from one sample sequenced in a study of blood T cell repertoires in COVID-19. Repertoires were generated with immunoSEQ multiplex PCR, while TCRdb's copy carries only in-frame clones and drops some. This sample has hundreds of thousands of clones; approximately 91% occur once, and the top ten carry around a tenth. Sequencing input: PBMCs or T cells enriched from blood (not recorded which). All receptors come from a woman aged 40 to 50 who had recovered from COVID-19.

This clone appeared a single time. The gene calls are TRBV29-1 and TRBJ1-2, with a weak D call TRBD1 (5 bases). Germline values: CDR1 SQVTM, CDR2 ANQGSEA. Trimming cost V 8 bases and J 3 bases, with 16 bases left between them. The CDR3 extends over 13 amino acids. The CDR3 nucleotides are TGCAGCTTAAAGGAGGGGTATGACTATGGCTACACCTTC. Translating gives CSLKEGYDYGYTF.

The CDR3 DNA reads as TGTGCCAGCAGTTCCTGGCAGCTACAGAATGAGCAGTTCTTC. Its protein product is CASSSWQLQNEQFF. The genes are TRBV7-9 and TRBJ2-1; D not certain. This CDR3 is 14 amino acids long. Deletions cut 6 bases from V and 7 bases from J, with 16 bases between. CDR1 and CDR2 from the germline V gene are SEHNR and FQNEAQ (reference sequence).

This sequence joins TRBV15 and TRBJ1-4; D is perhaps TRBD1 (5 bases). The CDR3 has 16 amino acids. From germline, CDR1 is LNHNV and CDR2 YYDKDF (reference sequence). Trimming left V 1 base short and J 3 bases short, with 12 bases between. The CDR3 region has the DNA TGTGCCACCAGCAGAGGGGATGGGGGGTCTAATGAAAAACTGTTTTTT. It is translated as CATSRGDGGSNEKLFF.

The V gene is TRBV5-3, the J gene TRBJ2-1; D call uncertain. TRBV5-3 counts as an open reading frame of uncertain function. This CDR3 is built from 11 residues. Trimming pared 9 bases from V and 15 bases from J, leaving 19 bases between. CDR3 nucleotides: TGTGCCAAGCCAGCTCCAGGAATATGGTTCTTC. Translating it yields CAKPAPGIWFF.

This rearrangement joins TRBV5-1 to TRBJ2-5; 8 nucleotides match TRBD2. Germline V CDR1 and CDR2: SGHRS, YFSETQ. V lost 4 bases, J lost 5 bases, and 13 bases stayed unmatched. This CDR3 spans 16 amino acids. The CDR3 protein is CASSLLTSVDEETQYF. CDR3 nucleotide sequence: TGCGCCAGCAGCCTACTGACTAGCGTCGATGAGGAGACCCAGTACTTC.

CDR3 DNA: TGTGCCAGCAGCACCCGGACAGGGAGGGAAGAGACCCAGTACTTC. It encodes CASSTRTGREETQYF. The V and J genes are TRBV9 and TRBJ2-5, with TRBD1 as a possible D gene (8 bases). The CDR3 is 15 amino acids. With 4 bases removed from V and 3 bases from J, the gap between germline ends came to 16 bases. Germline V gene sequence: CDR1 SGDLS, CDR2 YYNGEE. Based on the CDR3 plus reference TRBV9 and TRBJ2-5, the full variable domain is DSGVTQTPKHLITATGQRVTLRCSPRSGDLSVYWYQQSLDQGLQFLIQYYNGEERAKGNILERFSAQQFPDLHSELNLSSLELGDSALYFCASSTRTGREETQYFGPGTRLLVL.